These T cell receptor beta chains were read from a single sample in a study of tumor-infiltrating lymphocytes in primary liver carcinoma. TCRdb re-derived calls from the multiplex PCR reads in MiXCR, one entry per CDR3 protein. The data show about 330,000 distinct CDR3 sequences, around three fifths seen once. The sample consisted of peripheral blood. The receptors stem from a man aged 35-49 years with primary liver carcinoma and hepatitis B virus infection. Both conserved end residues are part of each CDR3. Fields, in order: clone size, D gene, V gene, J gene, CDR3 protein, CDR3 DNA. The D gene is left open where the match is weak. Size values are once, few and many counts, or a class for expanded clones, and some rows have none.

abundance: -
d_gene: -
v_gene: TRBV10-2
j_gene: TRBJ1-1
CDR3aa: CASIDRRRNNEAFF
CDR3nt: TGCGCCAGCATTGACAGGAGGAGGAACAATGAAGCTTTCTTT

abundance: -
d_gene: TRBD2
v_gene: TRBV12-3/TRBV12-4
j_gene: TRBJ2-3
CDR3aa: CASTRSERLAGRGATDTQYF
CDR3nt: TGTGCCAGCACTCGGTCGGAGAGACTAGCGGGAAGAGGAGCCACAGATACGCAGTATTTT

abundance: -
d_gene: TRBD1
v_gene: TRBV5-1
j_gene: TRBJ2-1
CDR3aa: CASSPGQGVDEQFF
CDR3nt: TGCGCCAGCAGCCCGGGACAGGGGGTCGATGAGCAGTTCTTC

abundance: -
d_gene: -
v_gene: TRBV10-2
j_gene: TRBJ2-2
CDR3aa: CASSETDTEELFF
CDR3nt: TGCGCCAGCAGTGAGACAGACACCGAGGAGCTGTTTTTT

abundance: -
d_gene: -
v_gene: TRBV28
j_gene: TRBJ2-7
CDR3aa: CASEGGGAQYEQYF
CDR3nt: TGTGCCAGCGAAGGTGGCGGGGCACAGTACGAGCAGTACTTC

abundance: -
d_gene: -
v_gene: TRBV11-2
j_gene: TRBJ2-7
CDR3aa: CASGLTPGSYEQYF
CDR3nt: TGCGCCAGCGGCTTAACTCCGGGCAGCTACGAGCAGTACTTC

abundance: -
d_gene: TRBD2
v_gene: TRBV28
j_gene: TRBJ2-5
CDR3aa: CASSLGTSGFFQETQYF
CDR3nt: TGTGCCAGCAGTTTGGGAACTAGCGGCTTTTTCCAAGAGACCCAGTACTTC

abundance: -
d_gene: -
v_gene: TRBV7-9
j_gene: TRBJ2-7
CDR3aa: CASRAITAGLDYEQYF
CDR3nt: TGTGCCAGCAGAGCTATAACTGCAGGCTTAGACTACGAGCAGTACTTC

abundance: -
d_gene: -
v_gene: TRBV10-3
j_gene: TRBJ2-7
CDR3aa: CAISEARQEQYF
CDR3nt: TGTGCCATCAGTGAAGCCAGGCAGGAGCAATACTTC

abundance: few
d_gene: -
v_gene: TRBV10-2
j_gene: TRBJ1-5
CDR3aa: CASSESTVSNQPQHF
CDR3nt: TGCGCCAGCAGTGAGTCGACGGTTAGCAATCAGCCCCAGCATTTT

abundance: many
d_gene: -
v_gene: TRBV6-5
j_gene: TRBJ1-2
CDR3aa: CASSYSVQGSYGYTF
CDR3nt: TGTGCCAGCAGTTACTCAGTCCAGGGCTCCTATGGCTACACCTTC

abundance: many
d_gene: -
v_gene: TRBV5-4
j_gene: TRBJ2-1
CDR3aa: CASSPRDARSYNEQFF
CDR3nt: TGTGCCAGCAGCCCGAGGGACGCGCGCTCCTACAATGAGCAGTTCTTC

abundance: -
d_gene: TRBD2
v_gene: TRBV29-1
j_gene: TRBJ2-1
CDR3aa: CNVDGGEGFDEQFF
CDR3nt: TGCAACGTTGATGGGGGGGAGGGTTTCGATGAGCAGTTCTTC

abundance: -
d_gene: -
v_gene: TRBV4-1
j_gene: TRBJ2-5
CDR3aa: CTSSQDLRAGQGETQYF
CDR3nt: TGCACCAGCAGCCAAGATCTTAGGGCAGGCCAAGGGGAGACCCAGTACTTC

abundance: once
d_gene: -
v_gene: TRBV11-2
j_gene: TRBJ2-4
CDR3aa: CASSLERSLARNIQYF
CDR3nt: TGTGCCAGCAGCCTCGAGCGGAGCTTAGCCAGAAACATTCAGTATTTC

abundance: many
d_gene: TRBD2
v_gene: TRBV6-2/TRBV6-3
j_gene: TRBJ2-7
CDR3aa: CASSYDGTSGKSDEQYF
CDR3nt: TGTGCCAGCAGTTACGATGGGACTAGCGGGAAAAGCGACGAGCAGTACTTC

abundance: few
d_gene: -
v_gene: TRBV5-1
j_gene: TRBJ2-3
CDR3aa: CSSRLYGDTQYF
CDR3nt: TGCTCCAGCAGACTATATGGAGATACGCAGTATTTT

abundance: -
d_gene: -
v_gene: TRBV5-1
j_gene: TRBJ2-7
CDR3aa: CASSLARGTNSYEQYF
CDR3nt: TGCGCCAGCAGCTTGGCCCGGGGCACCAACTCCTACGAGCAGTACTTC

abundance: few
d_gene: -
v_gene: TRBV12-3/TRBV12-4
j_gene: TRBJ1-2
CDR3aa: CASTEWLGYGYTF
CDR3nt: TGTGCCAGCACCGAGTGGCTGGGCTATGGCTACACCTTC

abundance: -
d_gene: -
v_gene: TRBV11-2
j_gene: TRBJ2-5
CDR3aa: CASSPRPRLQETQYF
CDR3nt: TGTGCCAGCAGCCCCCGACCCCGGTTACAGGAGACCCAGTACTTC

abundance: few
d_gene: -
v_gene: TRBV5-1
j_gene: TRBJ1-1
CDR3aa: CASSFNGNTEAFF
CDR3nt: TGCGCCAGCAGCTTTAACGGGAACACTGAAGCTTTCTTT

abundance: once
d_gene: -
v_gene: TRBV6-5
j_gene: TRBJ1-4
CDR3aa: CASTYTLPAVSEKLFF
CDR3nt: TGTGCCAGCACTTATACATTACCGGCGGTTAGTGAAAAACTGTTTTTT

abundance: -
d_gene: -
v_gene: TRBV11-2
j_gene: TRBJ2-7
CDR3aa: CASSLVESEQYF
CDR3nt: TGTGCTAGCAGCTTAGTCGAATCGGAGCAGTACTTC

abundance: -
d_gene: -
v_gene: TRBV6-1
j_gene: TRBJ1-1
CDR3aa: CVSSEGWGGVNTEAFF
CDR3nt: TGTGTCAGCAGTGAAGGCTGGGGCGGGGTGAACACTGAAGCTTTCTTT

abundance: -
d_gene: -
v_gene: TRBV28
j_gene: TRBJ1-2
CDR3aa: CASNSLDRNYGYTF
CDR3nt: TGTGCCAGCAACTCTTTAGACAGGAACTATGGCTACACCTTC

abundance: -
d_gene: -
v_gene: TRBV5-1
j_gene: TRBJ2-2
CDR3aa: CASSYEPRAHAPNTGELFF
CDR3nt: TGCGCCAGCAGCTACGAGCCAAGGGCCCACGCTCCGAACACCGGGGAGCTGTTTTTT

abundance: -
d_gene: TRBD1
v_gene: TRBV7-2
j_gene: TRBJ2-7
CDR3aa: CASSLPSGQGAYEQYF
CDR3nt: TGTGCCAGCAGCCTCCCATCGGGACAGGGGGCTTACGAGCAGTACTTC

abundance: -
d_gene: TRBD2
v_gene: TRBV4-1
j_gene: TRBJ2-1
CDR3aa: CASSQQFGTSGRAYEQFF
CDR3nt: TGCGCCAGCAGCCAACAATTCGGGACTAGCGGGAGGGCCTATGAGCAGTTCTTC

abundance: few
d_gene: -
v_gene: TRBV5-1
j_gene: TRBJ2-3
CDR3aa: CASRPDSPGAQYF
CDR3nt: TGCGCCAGCAGACCGGACAGCCCAGGGGCGCAGTATTTT

abundance: -
d_gene: -
v_gene: TRBV28
j_gene: TRBJ2-7
CDR3aa: CASSLKAGFSYEQYF
CDR3nt: TGTGCCAGCAGTTTAAAGGCGGGCTTCTCCTACGAGCAGTACTTC

abundance: many
d_gene: -
v_gene: TRBV6-5
j_gene: TRBJ2-1
CDR3aa: CASSYSLQQFF
CDR3nt: TGTGCCAGCAGTTACTCGCTTCAGCAGTTCTTC

abundance: many
d_gene: TRBD1
v_gene: TRBV12-3/TRBV12-4
j_gene: TRBJ1-6
CDR3aa: CASRKTGWDNSPLHF
CDR3nt: TGTGCCAGCAGGAAGACAGGGTGGGATAATTCACCCCTCCACTTT